Following are 29 T cell receptor beta chains from one sample sequenced in a study of shared clonotypes between healthy human individuals. The repertoire was sequenced with immunoSEQ multiplex PCR; TCRdb's copy has only in-frame clones and lacks some. The table has 1.6 million or so clones, approximately 98.5% seen once. The sample consisted of naive CD4+ T cells sorted from blood. Subset denoted: CD45RA+ positively selected. The receptors stem from a man aged 30 to 39 in good health.

This clone was seen a few times. The same CDR3 arises from other DNA sequences in this sample as well. The chain is built from TRBV5-1 and TRBJ2-3; no definite D call. V shed 0 bases and J shed 0 bases, with 5 bases lying between them. The germline CDR1 and CDR2 sequences are SGHRS and YFSETQ. The length of the CDR3 is 14 residues. The CDR3 spells CASSLGHSTDTQYF. CDR3 coding DNA: TGCGCCAGCAGCTTGGGACATAGCACAGATACGCAGTATTTT.

The rearrangement links TRBV5-4 to TRBJ2-1, with 12 bases lining up with TRBD2. Losses at the gene ends were 4 bases for V and 7 bases for J; bases not matched to a gene: 9. There are 16 residues in the CDR3. Germline-derived CDR1 and CDR2 are SGHNT and YYREEE (reference sequence). CDR3 sequence (DNA): TGTGCCAGCAGCCTACAGAGACTAGCGGGAGAGAATGAGCAGTTCTTC. It yields the protein CASSLQRLAGENEQFF.

Turning to this clone: Additional DNA sequences in this sample encode the identical CDR3. CDR3 DNA sequence: TGTGCCAGCAGCGTATCAATGAACACTGAAGCTTTCTTT. As protein: CASSVSMNTEAFF. This chain links TRBV9 with TRBJ1-1; D not resolved. The CDR3 extends over 13 amino acids. Germline lookup yields CDR1 SGDLS and CDR2 YYNGEE. Trimming removed 1 base at V and 0 bases at J, with 4 bases between.

V and J are TRBV7-9 and TRBJ2-5, with 8 nucleotides matching TRBD1. The ends lost 0 bases at V and 5 bases at J; junction bases unmatched: 11. This CDR3 comprises 17 residues. Germline loops: CDR1 SEHNR, CDR2 FQNEAQ (reference sequence). The CDR3 spells CASSLALATRGRETQYF. The CDR3, as DNA: TGTGCCAGCAGCTTAGCACTAGCCACCAGGGGGCGGGAGACCCAGTACTTC.

This chain joins TRBV7-9 and TRBJ1-4; D not resolved. Germline CDR1 SEHNR, CDR2 FQNEAQ (reference sequence). Between the trimmed V and J ends, which lost 5 bases and 5 bases, there was a span of 9 bases. The CDR3 has 13 amino acids. In DNA, the CDR3 is TGTGCCAGCAGCACTAGTCAGAATGAAAAACTGTTTTTT. Amino acids: CASSTSQNEKLFF.

CDR3 protein: CASSLGGQGGMGTDTQYF. CDR3 sequence (DNA): TGTGCCAGCAGTTTGGGGGGACAGGGAGGTATGGGCACAGATACGCAGTATTTT. The gene calls are TRBV27 and TRBJ2-3; 9 positions agree with TRBD1. V shed 3 bases, J shed 1 base, and the junction held 11 bases outside the gene matches. Germline loops: CDR1 MNHEY, CDR2 SMNVEV (reference sequence). This CDR3 region has 18 residues.

The J gene is TRBJ2-7, the V gene TRBV4-3; D gene uncertain. This CDR3 contains 14 residues. Germline V gene sequence: CDR1 LGHNA, CDR2 YSLEER. Trimming removed 0 bases at V and 0 bases at J, with 6 bases between. The DNA of the CDR3 is TGCGCCAGCAGCCAAGATCATTACTCCTACGAGCAGTACTTC. This sequence encodes CASSQDHYSYEQYF.

The rearrangement links TRBV7-2 to TRBJ1-4; D might be TRBD1 (5 bases). Trimming took off 5 bases at V and 5 bases at J, with 15 bases between the two ends. The CDR3 runs 15 residues. CDR1 is SGHTA, CDR2 FQGNSA, per germline. The CDR3 nucleotides read TGTGCCAGCAGCCTCCGACAGACGAAGAATGAAAAACTGTTTTTT. Protein product: CASSLRQTKNEKLFF.

This chain's CDR3 is CASRYDRENTGELFF. CDR3 DNA sequence: TGCGCCAGCAGATACGACAGGGAGAACACCGGGGAGCTGTTTTTT. J is TRBJ2-2 and V is TRBV5-1, with 7 positions matching TRBD1. Germline V CDR1 and CDR2: SGHRS, YFSETQ. The CDR3 is 15 amino acids. The V and J ends lost 5 bases and 1 base, in that order; junction bases with no gene match: 5.

V is TRBV7-9 and J is TRBJ2-5; TRBD1 is a possible D gene (6 bases). The CDR3 sequence is 15 residues long. CDR1 is SEHNR and CDR2 is FQNEAQ in the germline V gene (reference sequence). V shed 1 base and J shed 3 bases, with 12 bases lying between them. The CDR3 is CASSLEGVGEETQYF. In DNA, the CDR3 is TGTGCCAGCAGCTTAGAGGGGGTCGGTGAAGAGACCCAGTACTTC. Full variable domain (remainder filled in from reference TRBV7-9 and TRBJ2-5): DTGVSQNPRHKITKRGQNVTFRCDPISEHNRLYWYRQTLGQGPEFLTYFQNEAQLEKSRLLSDRFSAERPKGSFSTLEIQRTEQGDSAMYLCASSLEGVGEETQYFGPGTRLLVL.

Worth noting for this clone: Within the sample, other DNA sequences also encode this same CDR3. J is TRBJ2-1 and V is TRBV5-1; 10 nucleotides align to TRBD1. Germline CDR1 reads SGHRS; CDR2 reads YFSETQ. The CDR3 covers 15 residues. J was trimmed by 4 bases and V by 3 bases; bases with no gene match: 4. Written as DNA, the CDR3 is TGCGCCAGCAGCTCACCGGGACAGGGGTACAATGAGCAGTTCTTC. It codes for CASSSPGQGYNEQFF.

The chain is built from TRBV6-5 and TRBJ1-5; D ambiguous. Germline V gene data show CDR1 as MNHEY and CDR2 as SVGAGI. The CDR3 contains 16 residues. V lost 4 bases and J 1 base, leaving 14 bases between the germline ends. CDR3 DNA: TGTGCCAGCAGTTTCCTCCCCGAGGGAAGCAATCAGCCCCAGCATTTT. This codes for CASSFLPEGSNQPQHF.

The V call is TRBV11-2, the J call TRBJ2-7; D is unresolved. Germline CDR1 SGHAT, CDR2 FQNNGV. Trimming took 0 bases from V and 4 from J, leaving 7 bases between them. The CDR3 runs to 13 residues. For the CDR3, the DNA is TGTGCCAGCAGCTTAGAGGCAGGTTACGAGCAGTACTTC. Residues: CASSLEAGYEQYF.

This clone was seen only once. The chain uses TRBV25-1 and TRBJ1-5, with D unresolved. Per the germline V gene, CDR1 is MGHDK and CDR2 is SYGVNS. CDR3 size: 14 residues. The V gene lost 4 bases and the J gene lost 3 bases, with 10 bases spanning the gap. The CDR3, as DNA: TGTGCCAGCAGTGCGAACAGTGTCAATCAGCCCCAGCATTTT. Translation gives CASSANSVNQPQHF.

This clone was picked up one time. The rearrangement joins TRBV10-2 to TRBJ1-2; possible D gene TRBD1, 6 bases. The CDR3 sequence is 12 residues long. V was cut by 11 bases and J by 4 bases, with 14 bases left in between. Germline V lookup: CDR1 WSHSY, CDR2 SAAADI. CDR3 DNA: TGCGCCGTCGTAGGGGGGGGCTATGGCTACACCTTC. Amino acid sequence: CAVVGGGYGYTF.

The chain has TRBV10-2 and TRBJ2-7, with 9 bases lining up with TRBD2. J was trimmed by 2 bases and V by 7 bases; bases with no gene match: 6. The CDR3 has 14 residues. Per the germline V gene, CDR1 is WSHSY and CDR2 is SAAADI. The CDR3 is CASKAGGPAYEQYF. The CDR3 DNA follows: TGCGCCAGCAAGGCGGGAGGGCCAGCCTACGAGCAGTACTTC.

The chain combines TRBV5-4 with TRBJ2-3, with 8 bases matching TRBD2. The CDR3 extends over 14 amino acids. Losses at the gene ends were 1 base for V and 6 bases for J; bases not matched to a gene: 4. Germline loops: CDR1 SGHNT, CDR2 YYREEE (reference sequence). CDR3 sequence (DNA): TGTGCCAGCAGCTTGAGCGGGAGACAGGATACGCAGTATTTT. This encodes CASSLSGRQDTQYF.

This CDR3 reads CASSHTGTVLYF. The CDR3 DNA sequence: TGTGCCAGCAGCCACACCGGGACAGTCCTCTACTTC. The rearrangement uses TRBV14 and TRBJ2-7; TRBD1 matches at 7 bases. Germline V gives CDR1 SGHDN, CDR2 FVKESK. This CDR3 has 12 amino acids. The trim removed 3 bases at V and 13 bases at J, leaving 9 bases unmatched. Variable domain in full (rest from reference TRBV14 and TRBJ2-7): EAGVTQFPSHSVIEKGQTVTLRCDPISGHDNLYWYRRVMGKEIKFLLHFVKESKQDESGMPNNRFLAERTGGTYSTLKVQPAELEDSGVYFCASSHTGTVLYFGPGTRLTVT.

The CDR3 DNA reads TGTGCCAGCAGGAGTATCTCGGCCGGTGAAAAACTGTTTTTT. Amino acids: CASRSISAGEKLFF. The chain is built from TRBV5-6 and TRBJ1-4; D is unresolved. Trimming took off 5 bases at V and 7 bases at J, with 15 bases between the two ends. CDR1 and CDR2 from the germline V gene are SGHDT and YYEEEE. The CDR3 length is 14 residues.

The rearrangement joins TRBV6-5 to TRBJ2-1, with 7 nucleotides matching TRBD1. The CDR3 spans 15 residues. Germline CDR1 reads MNHEY; CDR2 reads SVGAGI. J was trimmed by 3 bases and V by 5 bases; bases with no gene match: 7. The CDR3 coding sequence is TGTGCCAGCAGTCGAGAGACAGGGCACTACAATGAGCAGTTCTTC. Translating it yields CASSRETGHYNEQFF.

This clone has just one count. The J gene is TRBJ2-2, the V gene TRBV7-2; 12 nucleotides match TRBD2. The CDR3 is 16 residues long. V was pared by 5 bases and J by 7 bases, with 8 bases of the junction left unmatched. The V gene's germline CDR1 is SGHTA and CDR2 FQGNSA. For the CDR3, the DNA is TGTGCCAGCAGCCAGACTAGCGGGAGAGTTGGCGGGGAGCTGTTTTTT. It specifies CASSQTSGRVGGELFF.

This chain connects TRBV18 to TRBJ1-2, with D unresolved. Germline CDR1 is KGHSH and CDR2 is LQKENI. The CDR3 extends over 14 amino acids. The germline V and J ends were trimmed by 6 bases and 1 base, with 12 bases remaining between them. The CDR3 sequence is CASSPAGDNYGYTF. In nucleotides, the CDR3 is TGTGCCAGCTCCCCCGCCGGGGATAACTATGGCTACACCTTC.

J is TRBJ2-4 and V is TRBV5-4, with 11 bases fitting TRBD2. Trimming cost V 4 bases and J 9 bases; bases outside gene matches: 3. Germline assignment: CDR1 SGHNT and CDR2 YYREEE (reference sequence). The CDR3 runs to 13 residues. The CDR3 reads CASSLGTSGIQYF. In DNA form, the CDR3 reads TGTGCCAGCAGCCTCGGGACTAGCGGCATTCAGTACTTC.

The V gene is TRBV5-6, the J gene TRBJ2-1; no firm D call. V was cut by 4 bases and J by 0 bases, with 8 bases left in between. There are 14 residues in the CDR3. From germline, CDR1 is SGHDT and CDR2 YYEEEE. The CDR3 DNA sequence: TGTGCCAGCAGCGCGAGAAGCTCCTACAATGAGCAGTTCTTC. Translating gives CASSARSSYNEQFF. Drawing the rest from reference TRBV5-6 and TRBJ2-1, the complete variable domain is DAGVTQSPTHLIKTRGQQVTLRCSPKSGHDTVSWYQQALGQGPQFIFQYYEEEERQRGNFPDRFSGHQFPNYSSELNVNALLLGDSALYLCASSARSSYNEQFFGPGTRLTVL.

This rearrangement joins TRBV7-9 to TRBJ2-5; D is ambiguous. V gave up 8 bases and J gave up 4 bases, with 14 bases separating them. The CDR3 contains 13 residues. Germline V gives CDR1 SEHNR, CDR2 FQNEAQ (reference sequence). In nucleotides, the CDR3 is TGTGCCAGCGGTGGACCGTCGCGAGAGACCCAGTACTTC. Translating it yields CASGGPSRETQYF.

The chain couples TRBV11-2 to TRBJ2-7; 11 bases line up with TRBD2. From germline, CDR1 is SGHAT and CDR2 FQNNGV. The CDR3 loop spans 17 amino acids. The trim removed 2 bases at V and 4 bases at J, leaving 10 bases unmatched. CDR3 residues: CASSLPEDLAGGYEQYF. Here the CDR3 DNA reads TGTGCCAGCAGCTTACCGGAGGATTTAGCGGGAGGGTACGAGCAGTACTTC.

The gene calls are TRBV5-1 and TRBJ2-7; 9 bases align to TRBD1. CDR1 SGHRS and CDR2 YFSETQ come from the germline V gene. This CDR3 region has 15 residues. V gave up 0 bases and J gave up 6 bases; unmatched junction bases: 7. This chain's CDR3 is CASSLDRDRVLEQYF. The CDR3 DNA is TGCGCCAGCAGCTTGGACCGGGACAGGGTCCTCGAGCAGTACTTC.

This chain connects TRBV6-5 to TRBJ2-3; possibly TRBD1 for D (8 bases). CDR1 and CDR2 from the germline V gene are MNHEY and SVGAGI. This CDR3 region has 15 residues. V dropped 5 bases and J dropped 0 bases, with 12 bases sitting between them. The CDR3 coding sequence is TGTGCCAGCAGTAACAGGGGGGGTAGCACAGATACGCAGTATTTT. Translating gives CASSNRGGSTDTQYF.

This clone was picked up one time. This chain connects TRBV5-1 to TRBJ2-6; no firm D call. The CDR3 is 15 amino acids. In germline, CDR1 is SGHRS, CDR2 YFSETQ. Deletions cut 1 base from V and 8 bases from J, with 13 bases between. The CDR3 region has the DNA TGCGCCAGCAGCTTGACGACGGCCACATCCAACGTCCTGACTTTC. As protein: CASSLTTATSNVLTF.